The following is a T cell receptor (beta chain) sequence with its context. Its antigen is currently unknown. The entry originates in a study of tumour-infiltrating T cells in Burkitt lymphoma. For the study at large: The Burkitt lymphoma cohort spanned all epidemiological subtypes.

Study findings and constraints: Several public clonotypes recurred in numerous Burkitt lymphoma patients.

The repertoire was sequenced with immunoSEQ multiplex PCR; TCRdb's copy has only in-frame clones and lacks some. This table has about 6,600 clones, more than 75% appearing once. Material: tumor tissue. This clonotype was obtained from a human donor with Burkitt lymphoma.

The CDR3 DNA follows: TGTGCCAGCAGCTCCTCCGGGACAGGGAACGCTCAGCCCCAGCATTTT. Translated: CASSSSGTGNAQPQHF. The chain employs TRBV7-9 and TRBJ1-5; 9 nucleotides align to TRBD1. This CDR3 is built from 16 residues. Trimming took 4 bases from V and 6 from J; bases not matched to a gene: 10. Germline CDR1 and CDR2: SEHNR and FQNEAQ (reference sequence).